This entry features one T cell receptor (beta chain) sequence. This CDR3 is 16 amino acids long. Germline CDR1 is SGHTA and CDR2 is FQGNSA. These data come from a study of monozygotic twins with inflammatory bowel disease. With the 5' RACE reads reprocessed, TCRdb shows one record per CDR3 protein and no DNA. The table for this sample gives about 130,000 distinct CDR3 sequences. The clonotype comes from a human donor with ulcerative colitis or Crohn's disease, or a healthy co-twin of an affected twin (not recorded which). Material: blood. The V and J genes are TRBV7-2 and TRBJ2-2; TCRdb lists TRBD2, though no DNA is available to test this call. Here the CDR3 reads CASSLGLAGGDGELFF.